Given below is one T cell receptor beta chain in context. The data are from a study of identical twins. Using its own MiXCR run on the 5' RACE reads, TCRdb lists one record per CDR3 protein. This sample yields 1.5 million to 2 million distinct CDR3 sequences, of which under 35% are seen a single time; approximately 0.29% belongs to the top ten. With V trimmed by 5 bases and J by 13 bases, 6 bases remained unmatched. From germline, CDR1 is SQVTM and CDR2 ANQGSEA. The CDR3 extends over 13 amino acids. The rearrangement uses TRBV29-1 and TRBJ2-4; TRBD2 matches 15 bases. The sequenced sample was cord blood. The clonotype originates from a newborn girl in good health. Written as DNA, the CDR3 is TGCAGCGTTTGGGGACTAGCGGGAGGTGAGCAGTACTTC. The encoded protein is CSVWGLAGGEQYF.